Presented here are 7 T cell receptor beta chains from one specimen sequenced in a study of blood T cell repertoires in COVID-19. This table comes from immunoSEQ multiplex PCR, and its TCRdb copy is limited to in-frame clones, with some not included. The table lists roughly 250,000 clones, 75% to 90% of them singletons. Sequencing was done on a sample of PBMCs or T cells enriched from blood (not recorded which). The origin of the receptors is a man aged 40-49 years who had recovered from COVID-19.

V usage is TRBV2 and J usage is TRBJ2-5; D perhaps matches TRBD1 (5 bases). The CDR3 contains 14 residues. Germline V gives CDR1 SNHLY, CDR2 FYNNEI. Deletions cut 7 bases from V and 5 bases from J, with 17 bases between. CDR3 DNA sequence: TGTGCCAGCAAAGTGACAGCCGGCTGGGAGACCCAGTACTTC. Translating gives CASKVTAGWETQYF.

The chain has TRBV7-8 and TRBJ1-2; D remains unclear. Trimming removed 5 bases from V and 8 bases from J, with 18 bases in between. Germline CDR1 reads SGHVS; CDR2 reads FQNEAQ. The CDR3 is made up of 14 amino acids. In nucleotides, the CDR3 is TGTGCCAGCAGCCGACTCTATCCCCTCGGGGGCTACACCTTC. Amino acid sequence: CASSRLYPLGGYTF.

The V call is TRBV18, the J call TRBJ1-2; 10 bases fit TRBD1. Germline V gene data show CDR1 as KGHSH and CDR2 as LQKENI. The length of the CDR3 is 13 residues. J gave up 5 bases and V 3 bases, and 0 bases lay outside the gene matches. As DNA, the CDR3 is TGTGCCAGCTCACCGGGACAGGGGTATGGCTACACCTTC. Its translation is CASSPGQGYGYTF.

The chain couples TRBV28 to TRBJ1-2; a possible D gene is TRBD1 (5 bases). V dropped 4 bases and J dropped 2 bases, with 14 bases sitting between them. Germline CDR1 and CDR2: MDHEN and SYDVKM. The CDR3 is 15 amino acids. CDR3 in amino acids: CASSSPSRVNYGYTF. The CDR3 DNA reads TGTGCCAGCAGTTCCCCATCCAGGGTGAACTATGGCTACACCTTC.

The V gene is TRBV7-2, the J gene TRBJ1-2, with D tentatively TRBD1 (5 bases). Germline V CDR1 and CDR2: SGHTA, FQGNSA. Trimming shortened V by 4 bases and J by 4 bases, and 13 bases separated the two germline ends. CDR3 size: 14 residues. The chain's CDR3 is CASSSAGLFYGYTF. The DNA for the CDR3 is TGTGCCAGCAGCTCTGCAGGGCTTTTCTATGGCTACACCTTC.

The V call is TRBV7-2, the J call TRBJ2-5; possibly TRBD2 for D (5 bases). Trimming left V 4 bases short and J 5 bases short, with 17 bases between. CDR1 is SGHTA and CDR2 is FQGNSA in the germline V gene. The CDR3 runs to 15 residues. CDR3 bases: TGTGCCAGCAGCTCTGGTGACGGAGGACGGGAGACCCAGTACTTC. Protein product: CASSSGDGGRETQYF.

V usage is TRBV10-3 and J usage is TRBJ2-1; TRBD2 aligns across 11 bases. The germline gives CDR1 ENHRY, CDR2 SYGVKD. The CDR3 spans 18 residues. V trimming: 0 bases; J trimming: 4 bases; junction bases outside the gene matches: 8. The CDR3 reads CAISESAQGLAVYNEQFF. In DNA, the CDR3 is TGTGCCATCAGTGAGTCAGCTCAGGGACTAGCGGTTTACAATGAGCAGTTCTTC.